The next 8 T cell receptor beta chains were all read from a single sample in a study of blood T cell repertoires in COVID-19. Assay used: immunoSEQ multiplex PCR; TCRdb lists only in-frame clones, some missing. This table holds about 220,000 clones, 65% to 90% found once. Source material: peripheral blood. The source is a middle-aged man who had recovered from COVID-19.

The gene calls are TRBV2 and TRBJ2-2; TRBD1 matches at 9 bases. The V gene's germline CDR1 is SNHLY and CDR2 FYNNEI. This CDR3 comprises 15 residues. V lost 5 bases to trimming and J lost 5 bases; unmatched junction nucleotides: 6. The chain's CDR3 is CASSYSGTGTGELFF. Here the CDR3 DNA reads TGTGCCAGCAGTTATTCCGGGACAGGGACCGGGGAGCTGTTTTTT.

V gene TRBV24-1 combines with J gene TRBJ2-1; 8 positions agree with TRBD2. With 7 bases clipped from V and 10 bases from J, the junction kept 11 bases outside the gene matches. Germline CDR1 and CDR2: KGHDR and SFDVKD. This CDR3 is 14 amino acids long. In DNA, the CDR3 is TGTGCCACCAGGCAGCGGGGGCCCGGGTGGGAGCAGTTCTTC. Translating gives CATRQRGPGWEQFF.

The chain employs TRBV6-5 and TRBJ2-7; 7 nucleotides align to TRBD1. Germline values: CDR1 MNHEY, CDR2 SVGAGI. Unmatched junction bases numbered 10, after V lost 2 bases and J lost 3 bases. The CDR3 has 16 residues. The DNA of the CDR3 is TGTGCCAGCAGTTACCGGAGACAGGGATTGGTCTACGAGCAGTACTTC. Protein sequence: CASSYRRQGLVYEQYF.

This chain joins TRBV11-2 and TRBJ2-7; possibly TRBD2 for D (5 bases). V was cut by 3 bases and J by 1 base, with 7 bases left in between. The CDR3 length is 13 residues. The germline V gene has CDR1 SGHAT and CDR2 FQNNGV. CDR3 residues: CASSLGVSYEQYF. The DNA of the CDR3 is TGTGCCAGCAGCTTGGGAGTATCCTACGAGCAGTACTTC.

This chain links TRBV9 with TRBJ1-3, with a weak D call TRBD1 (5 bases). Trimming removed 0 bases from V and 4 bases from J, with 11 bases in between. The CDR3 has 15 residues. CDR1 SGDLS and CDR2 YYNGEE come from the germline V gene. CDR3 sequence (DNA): TGTGCCAGCAGCGTAGATGAAGGGGCCGGAAACACCATATATTTT. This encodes CASSVDEGAGNTIYF.

The CDR3 coding sequence is TGTGCCTGGAGTCCGGGACTCTCCACGGAGACCCAGTACTTC. Its protein product is CAWSPGLSTETQYF. The V gene is TRBV30, the J gene TRBJ2-5; maybe TRBD2 (6 bases). V lost 2 bases and J 5 bases, leaving 15 bases between the germline ends. Germline V gene sequence: CDR1 GTSNPN, CDR2 SVGIG (reference sequence). CDR3 length: 14 amino acids.

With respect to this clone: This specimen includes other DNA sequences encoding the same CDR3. The CDR3 coding sequence is TGTGCCAGCAGCTTAGAAGGCCGGGGCTCCTACGAGCAGTACTTC. This encodes CASSLEGRGSYEQYF. The chain employs TRBV11-2 and TRBJ2-7; tentative D call: TRBD2 (5 bases). This CDR3 has 15 residues. From germline, CDR1 is SGHAT and CDR2 FQNNGV. V lost 0 bases and J 0 bases, leaving 9 bases between the germline ends. Full variable domain (remainder filled in from reference TRBV11-2 and TRBJ2-7): EAGVAQSPRYKIIEKRQSVAFWCNPISGHATLYWYQQILGQGPKLLIQFQNNGVVDDSQLPKDRFSAERLKGVDSTLKIQPAKLEDSAVYLCASSLEGRGSYEQYFGPGTRLTVT.

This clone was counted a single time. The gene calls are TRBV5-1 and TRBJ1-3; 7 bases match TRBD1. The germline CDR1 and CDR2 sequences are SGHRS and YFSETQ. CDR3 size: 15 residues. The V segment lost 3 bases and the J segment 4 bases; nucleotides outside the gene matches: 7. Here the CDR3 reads CASSSTGVRGNTIYF. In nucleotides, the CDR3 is TGCGCCAGCAGCTCAACAGGGGTTCGCGGAAACACCATATATTTT. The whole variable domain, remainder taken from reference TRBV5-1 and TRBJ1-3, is KAGVTQTPRYLIKTRGQQVTLSCSPISGHRSVSWYQQTPGQGLQFLFEYFSETQRNKGNFPGRFSGRQFSNSRSEMNVSTLELGDSALYLCASSSTGVRGNTIYFGEGSWLTVV.